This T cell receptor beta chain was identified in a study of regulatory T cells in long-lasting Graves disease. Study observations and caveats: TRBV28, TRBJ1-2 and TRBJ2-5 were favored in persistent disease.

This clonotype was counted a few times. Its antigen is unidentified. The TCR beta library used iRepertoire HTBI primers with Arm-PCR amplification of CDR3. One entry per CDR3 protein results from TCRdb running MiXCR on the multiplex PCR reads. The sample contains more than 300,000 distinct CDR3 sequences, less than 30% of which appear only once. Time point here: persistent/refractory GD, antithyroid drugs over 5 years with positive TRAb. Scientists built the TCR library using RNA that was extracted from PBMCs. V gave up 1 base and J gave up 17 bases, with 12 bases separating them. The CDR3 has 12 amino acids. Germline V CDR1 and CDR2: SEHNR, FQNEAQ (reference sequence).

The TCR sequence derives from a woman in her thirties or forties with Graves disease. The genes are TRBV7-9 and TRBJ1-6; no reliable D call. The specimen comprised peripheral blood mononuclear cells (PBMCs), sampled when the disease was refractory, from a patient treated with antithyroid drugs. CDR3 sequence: CASSLGPASIHF. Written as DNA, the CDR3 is TGTGCCAGCAGCTTAGGGCCAGCTTCGATCCACTTT.